This entry lists 14 T cell receptor beta chains sequenced from one sample in a study of cytomegalovirus exposure and HLA in healthy donors. Use of 60 Vbeta and 13 Jbeta primers characterized the PCR. This table comes from immunoSEQ multiplex PCR, and its TCRdb copy is limited to in-frame clones, with some not included. The data show under 200,000 clones, over 65% seen once. Sequenced sample: PBMCs. These receptors were obtained from a woman in her forties or fifties in good health and CMV-seropositive.

The rearrangement joins TRBV9 to TRBJ2-7; D is unresolved. Trimming pared 2 bases from V and 0 bases from J, leaving 9 bases between. Germline V lookup: CDR1 SGDLS, CDR2 YYNGEE. This CDR3 region has 14 residues. CDR3 loop: CASSVNSASYEQYF. CDR3 DNA sequence: TGTGCCAGCAGCGTCAACAGTGCCTCCTACGAGCAGTACTTC.

The V call is TRBV19, the J call TRBJ1-5, with TRBD1 matching over 7 bases. This CDR3 is built from 16 residues. Trimming at V came to 0 bases and at J to 7 bases, leaving 9 bases not matched to a gene. The V gene's germline CDR1 is LNHDA and CDR2 SQIVND (reference sequence). The CDR3: CASSIEGSTGNQPQHF. CDR3 coding DNA: TGTGCCAGTAGTATAGAGGGGTCGACAGGGAACCAGCCCCAGCATTTT.

The chain has TRBV7-8 and TRBJ1-1; D perhaps matches TRBD1 (5 bases). V was clipped by 3 bases and J by 1 base, with 9 bases between them. Germline V gene sequence: CDR1 SGHVS, CDR2 FQNEAQ. This CDR3 is 14 amino acids long. CDR3 DNA: TGTGCCAGCAGCTTCGGGGGGAGGAACACTGAAGCTTTCTTT. It is translated as CASSFGGRNTEAFF.

The CDR3 protein is CASSSTGRGEETQYF. The DNA of the CDR3 is TGTGCCAGCAGCTCAACCGGGCGGGGGGAAGAGACCCAGTACTTC. The V and J genes are TRBV7-3 and TRBJ2-5; TRBD2 matches 8 bases. Germline V gene sequence: CDR1 SGHTA, CDR2 FQGTGA. The CDR3 loop spans 15 amino acids. The ends lost 4 bases at V and 3 bases at J; junction bases unmatched: 7.

The CDR3: CASSQMATRETQYF. The CDR3 nucleotides are TGCGCCAGCAGCCAGATGGCCACACGAGAGACCCAGTACTTC. The genes are TRBV5-1 and TRBJ2-5; no reliable D call. There are 14 residues in the CDR3. Germline CDR1 reads SGHRS; CDR2 reads YFSETQ. Trimming shortened V by 4 bases and J by 4 bases, and 14 bases separated the two germline ends.

The J gene is TRBJ2-1, the V gene TRBV6-6; TRBD2 matches 13 bases. J gave up 9 bases and V 4 bases, and 6 bases lay outside the gene matches. Germline-derived CDR1 and CDR2 are MNHNY and SVGAGI (reference sequence). CDR3 size: 15 residues. DNA for the CDR3: TGTGCCAGCAGTTCACTAGCGGGGGGGCCTAGTGAGCAGTTCTTC. Its protein is CASSSLAGGPSEQFF.

The sample holds a few counts of this clone. The V gene is TRBV2, the J gene TRBJ1-4; D ambiguous. Germline loops: CDR1 SNHLY, CDR2 FYNNEI. The CDR3 covers 14 residues. Trimming removed 5 bases at V and 5 bases at J, with 12 bases between. The CDR3 reads CASSLDTINEKLFF. CDR3 DNA: TGTGCCAGCAGTCTTGACACGATCAATGAAAAACTGTTTTTT.

Only a few counts were recorded for this clone. The chain links TRBV5-8 to TRBJ2-6, with D possibly matching TRBD1 (5 bases). Per the germline V gene, CDR1 is SGHTS and CDR2 is YDEGEE. This CDR3 spans 15 amino acids. Between the trimmed V and J ends, which lost 3 bases and 7 bases, there was a span of 14 bases. The CDR3 nucleotides read TGTGCCAGCAGCTCGGACAAAGGGTATGCCAACGTCCTGACTTTC. Translation: CASSSDKGYANVLTF. Supplemented by reference TRBV5-8 and TRBJ2-6, the full variable domain reads EAGVTQSPTHLIKTRGQQATLRCSPISGHTSVYWYQQALGLGLQFLLWYDEGEERNRGNFPPRFSGRQFPNYSSELNVNALELEDSALYLCASSSDKGYANVLTFGAGSRLTVL.

The chain uses TRBV7-2 and TRBJ2-7, with 7 bases identical to TRBD1. V lost 5 bases to trimming and J lost 2 bases; unmatched junction nucleotides: 9. CDR3 length: 15 residues. Germline V lookup: CDR1 SGHTA, CDR2 FQGNSA. The CDR3 protein is CASSVDRDRTYEQYF. The CDR3 coding sequence is TGTGCCAGCAGCGTAGACCGGGACAGAACCTACGAGCAGTACTTC.

The chain is built from TRBV9 and TRBJ1-2; 9 bases align to TRBD1. Germline V lookup: CDR1 SGDLS, CDR2 YYNGEE. The CDR3 is made up of 13 amino acids. V trimming: 0 bases; J trimming: 13 bases; junction bases outside the gene matches: 7. Here the CDR3 reads CASSVDGQGPVTF. The CDR3 coding sequence is TGTGCCAGCAGCGTAGATGGACAGGGGCCTGTCACCTTC.

This rearrangement joins TRBV11-2 to TRBJ2-1; TRBD2 matches 9 bases. V lost 3 bases to trimming and J lost 7 bases; unmatched junction nucleotides: 13. Germline CDR1 SGHAT, CDR2 FQNNGV. CDR3 length: 17 amino acids. The DNA for the CDR3 is TGTGCCAGCAGCTTGTGGGGGGTAGCGGGGGTTGGTAATGAGCAGTTCTTC. Translated: CASSLWGVAGVGNEQFF.

The chain links TRBV27 to TRBJ2-6; D may be TRBD2 (6 bases). This CDR3 contains 19 residues. Per germline, CDR1 MNHEY and CDR2 SMNVEV (reference sequence). Trimming shortened V by 1 base and J by 2 bases, and 18 bases separated the two germline ends. The CDR3 region is CASSLWRPTSPPGANVLTF. CDR3 DNA: TGTGCCAGCAGTTTATGGAGGCCAACTAGCCCGCCTGGGGCCAACGTCCTGACTTTC.

The CDR3 loop reads CASSLASGGVRSTDTQYF. CDR3 coding DNA: TGTGCCAGCAGCTTAGCGTCCGGCGGGGTAAGAAGCACAGATACGCAGTATTTT. J is TRBJ2-3 and V is TRBV7-9, with a possible D match to TRBD2 (6 bases). V lost 0 bases and J 0 bases, leaving 16 bases between the germline ends. This CDR3 has 18 amino acids. Germline V CDR1 and CDR2: SEHNR, FQNEAQ (reference sequence).

This clone was counted once. The CDR3 coding sequence is TGCGCCAGCAGCCAAGACTTCCAGGGTATCTACGAGCAGTACTTC. It is translated as CASSQDFQGIYEQYF. V usage is TRBV4-3 and J usage is TRBJ2-7, with D tentatively TRBD1 (5 bases). V was pared by 0 bases and J by 3 bases, with 12 bases between. The CDR3 is 15 residues long. Germline V lookup: CDR1 LGHNA, CDR2 YSLEER.